The clone carrying this T cell receptor (beta chain) has only a few counts. CDR1 and CDR2 (germline): DFQATT, SNEGSKA (reference sequence). V gave up 2 bases and J gave up 7 bases; unmatched junction bases: 8. The CDR3 totals 14 residues. The data were obtained in a study of read filtering for tumor transcriptome and immune sequencing. The overall study: Among patients, approximately 16 were male and about 15 female, aged about 45 to 85 (mean roughly 64).

Molecular barcoded adaptors covering alpha/delta and beta/gamma chains were used on about 0.4 ug RNA. TCRdb reanalysed the reads using MiXCR and keeps one entry per CDR3 protein. This table has 40,000 or so distinct CDR3 sequences, around 15% appearing once. The clonotype comes from a donor at least 40 years old with multiple myeloma. The chain is built from TRBV20-1 and TRBJ2-1; the match to TRBD2 covers 7 bases. The source material was a population of CD138-negative cells sorted from bone marrow. Here the CDR3 DNA reads TGCAGTGCTAGAAATGGGAGGGCCAAGAATGAGCAGTTCTTC. Protein sequence: CSARNGRAKNEQFF.